One and the same sample provided the 6 T cell receptor beta chains below, sequenced in a study of shared T cell receptors in the human thymus. Clones were sequenced by immunoSEQ multiplex PCR, and TCRdb holds only the in-frame ones, with some missing. The sample contains hundreds of thousands of clones, 80% to 90% of which appear only once. This sample also belongs to another study, concerning human thymus T cells.

Source material: thymocytes. The receptors were sampled from a girl under three years old with a congenital heart defect.

This clone was recorded only once. V and J are TRBV28 and TRBJ1-5; TRBD1 might be the D (5 bases). The CDR3 is 18 residues long. Germline V gene data show CDR1 as MDHEN and CDR2 as SYDVKM. Deletions cut 7 bases from V and 5 bases from J, with 27 bases between. The CDR3 region is CASTKRGGGREVDQPQHF. CDR3 bases: TGTGCCAGCACTAAGCGGGGGGGTGGCAGGGAGGTGGATCAGCCCCAGCATTTT.

This chain's CDR3 is CAIMGPGELFF. CDR3 sequence (DNA): TGTGCCATCATGGGGCCCGGGGAGCTGTTTTTT. The V call is TRBV10-3, the J call TRBJ2-2; the D gene is possibly TRBD1 (5 bases). V was pared by 7 bases and J by 6 bases, with 6 bases between. Per the germline V gene, CDR1 is ENHRY and CDR2 is SYGVKD. The CDR3 runs 11 residues.

In regard to this clone: This sample also contains other DNA sequences that code for the same CDR3. The V call is TRBV4-2, the J call TRBJ1-6, with 8 bases matching TRBD1. This CDR3 contains 21 residues. CDR1 and CDR2 from the germline V gene are LGHNA and YNFKEQ. With V trimmed by 4 bases and J by 1 base, 18 bases remained unmatched. This CDR3 reads CASSRYQTGVHHRSYNSPLHF. The CDR3 region has the DNA TGTGCCAGCAGCCGGTACCAGACAGGGGTTCATCATAGGTCCTATAATTCACCCCTCCACTTT.

The V call is TRBV16, the J call TRBJ1-1, with D unresolved. Trimming removed 1 base at V and 1 base at J, with 10 bases between. From germline, CDR1 is KGHSY and CDR2 FQNENV. The length of the CDR3 is 15 residues. For the CDR3, the DNA is TGTGCCAGCAGCCAATACGCGGGAGGGAACACTGAAGCTTTCTTT. Protein product: CASSQYAGGNTEAFF.

V gene TRBV6-1 combines with J gene TRBJ1-4, with 9 bases matching TRBD1. Germline-derived CDR1 and CDR2 are MNHNS and SASEGT. This CDR3 contains 14 residues. Trimming at V came to 4 bases and at J to 7 bases, leaving 4 bases not matched to a gene. The chain's CDR3 is CASSGTGVAEKLFF. Here the CDR3 DNA reads TGTGCCAGCAGTGGGACAGGGGTTGCTGAAAAACTGTTTTTT.

This clone has only a few counts. J is TRBJ2-7 and V is TRBV4-1, with 9 bases identical to TRBD1. The J segment lost 9 bases and the V segment lost 4 bases, leaving 16 bases of the junction unmatched. Germline CDR1 MGHRA, CDR2 YSYEKL. The length of the CDR3 is 16 residues. CDR3 protein: CASSPVGQGVKRGQYF. CDR3 bases: TGCGCCAGCAGCCCTGTGGGACAGGGCGTAAAAAGGGGGCAGTACTTC.